This TCR beta chain is from a study of T cells after yellow fever vaccination. Study at large: With SMART-Seq v4 Ultra Low Input, the fractions containing low cell numbers were prepared. Study-wide points: Secondary responses were weaker yet peaked faster, day 5 versus 15. Clonotypes found in both CD4 and CD8 compartments made up a small share.

The germline V gene encodes CDR1 SGHRS and CDR2 YFSETQ. The CDR3 runs to 14 residues. The V gene lost 0 bases and the J gene lost 5 bases, with 10 bases spanning the gap. Regarding this clonotype: Its antigen is as yet unknown.

Production of TCR cDNA was by 5'RACE template switching, which also added a universal primer site and UMIs. One entry per CDR3 protein results from TCRdb running MiXCR on the 5' RACE reads. The top ten clones hold roughly a sixth of a sample with 300,000 to 450,000 distinct CDR3 sequences, around 8.1% of them seen once. Sequencing was performed on PBMCs, taken roughly 45 days after the first yellow fever vaccination. The V call is TRBV5-1, the J call TRBJ2-3; D unclear. This receptor was obtained from a man in his late teens or twenties who received the YFV17D yellow fever vaccine. DNA of the CDR3: TGCGCCAGCAGCTTGGGCCTCTTCTTAGATACGCAGTATTTT. Translating it yields CASSLGLFLDTQYF.